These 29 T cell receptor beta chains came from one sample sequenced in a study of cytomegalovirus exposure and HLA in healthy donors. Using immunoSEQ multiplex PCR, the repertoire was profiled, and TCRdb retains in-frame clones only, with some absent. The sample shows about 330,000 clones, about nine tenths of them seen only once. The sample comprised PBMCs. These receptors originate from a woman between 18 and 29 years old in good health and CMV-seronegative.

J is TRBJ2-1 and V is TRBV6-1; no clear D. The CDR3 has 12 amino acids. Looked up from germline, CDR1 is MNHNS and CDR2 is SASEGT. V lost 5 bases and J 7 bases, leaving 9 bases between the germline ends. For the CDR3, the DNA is TGTGCCAGCAGTTCTCAACGGAATGAGCAGTTCTTC. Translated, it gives CASSSQRNEQFF.

CDR3 protein: CASSLMGGLEQYF. The CDR3 DNA is TGTGCCAGCAGCTTGATGGGGGGTCTCGAGCAGTACTTC. The chain couples TRBV5-6 to TRBJ2-7; D is perhaps TRBD2 (6 bases). The CDR3 loop spans 13 amino acids. From germline, CDR1 is SGHDT and CDR2 YYEEEE. Trimming removed 1 base from V and 6 bases from J, with 11 bases in between.

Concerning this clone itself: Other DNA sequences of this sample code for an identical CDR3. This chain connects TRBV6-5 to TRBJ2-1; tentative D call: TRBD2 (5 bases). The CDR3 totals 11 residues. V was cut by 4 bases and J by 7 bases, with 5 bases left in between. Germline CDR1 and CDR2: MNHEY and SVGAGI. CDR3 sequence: CASSSGNEQFF. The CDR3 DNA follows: TGTGCCAGCAGTTCGGGGAATGAGCAGTTCTTC.

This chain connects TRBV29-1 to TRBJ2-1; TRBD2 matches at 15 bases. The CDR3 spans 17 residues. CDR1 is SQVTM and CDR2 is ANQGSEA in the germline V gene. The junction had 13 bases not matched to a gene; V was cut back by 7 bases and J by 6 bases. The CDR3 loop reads CSAEGWTSGRGGNEQFF. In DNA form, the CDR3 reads TGCAGCGCCGAGGGGTGGACTAGCGGGAGGGGCGGCAATGAGCAGTTCTTC.

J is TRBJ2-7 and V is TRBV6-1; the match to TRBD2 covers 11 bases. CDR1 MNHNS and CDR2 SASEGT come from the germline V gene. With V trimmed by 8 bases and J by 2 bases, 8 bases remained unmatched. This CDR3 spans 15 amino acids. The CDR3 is CASGPIAGGAYEQYF. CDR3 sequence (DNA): TGTGCCAGCGGACCCATAGCGGGGGGGGCCTACGAGCAGTACTTC.

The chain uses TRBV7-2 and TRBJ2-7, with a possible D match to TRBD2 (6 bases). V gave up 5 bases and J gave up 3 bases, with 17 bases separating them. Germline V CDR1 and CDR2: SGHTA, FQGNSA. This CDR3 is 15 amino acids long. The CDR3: CASSPSRGSHYEQYF. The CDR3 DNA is TGTGCCAGCAGCCCTAGCCGGGGGTCACACTACGAGCAGTACTTC.

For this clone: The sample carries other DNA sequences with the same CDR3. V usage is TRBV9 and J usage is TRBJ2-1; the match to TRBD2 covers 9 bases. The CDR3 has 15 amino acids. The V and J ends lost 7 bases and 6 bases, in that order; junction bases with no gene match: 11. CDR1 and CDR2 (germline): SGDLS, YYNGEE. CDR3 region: CASSPRSGRSNEQFF. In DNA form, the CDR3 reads TGTGCCAGCTCCCCCCGGAGCGGGAGGTCCAATGAGCAGTTCTTC.

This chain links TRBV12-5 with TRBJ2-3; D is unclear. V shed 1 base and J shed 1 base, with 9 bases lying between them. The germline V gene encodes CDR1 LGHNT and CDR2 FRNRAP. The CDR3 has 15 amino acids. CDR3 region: CASGLDPQGTDTQYF. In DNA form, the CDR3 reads TGTGCTAGTGGTTTGGACCCTCAGGGCACAGATACGCAGTATTTT. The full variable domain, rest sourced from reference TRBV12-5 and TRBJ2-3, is DARVTQTPRHKVTEMGQEVTMRCQPILGHNTVFWYRQTMMQGLELLAYFRNRAPLDDSGMPKDRFSAEMPDATLATLKIQPSEPRDSAVYFCASGLDPQGTDTQYFGPGTRLTVL.

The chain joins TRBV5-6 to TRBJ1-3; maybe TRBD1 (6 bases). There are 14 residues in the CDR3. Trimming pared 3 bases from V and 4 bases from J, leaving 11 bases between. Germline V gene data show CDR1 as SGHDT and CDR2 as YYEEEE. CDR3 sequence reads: CASSSTGKGNTIYF. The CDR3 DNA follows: TGTGCCAGCAGCTCAACAGGGAAGGGAAACACCATATATTTT.

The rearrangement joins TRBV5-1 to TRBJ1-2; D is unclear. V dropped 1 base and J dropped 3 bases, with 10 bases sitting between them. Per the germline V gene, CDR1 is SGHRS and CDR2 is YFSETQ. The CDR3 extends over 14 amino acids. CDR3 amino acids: CASSLLHGDYGYTF. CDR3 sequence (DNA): TGCGCCAGCAGCTTGCTACACGGAGACTATGGCTACACCTTC.

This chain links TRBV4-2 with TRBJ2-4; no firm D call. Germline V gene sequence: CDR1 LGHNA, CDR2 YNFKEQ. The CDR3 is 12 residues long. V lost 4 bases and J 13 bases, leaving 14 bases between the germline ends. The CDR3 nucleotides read TGTGCCAGCAGCCCAGGAAACGAAAACCAGTACTTC. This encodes CASSPGNENQYF.

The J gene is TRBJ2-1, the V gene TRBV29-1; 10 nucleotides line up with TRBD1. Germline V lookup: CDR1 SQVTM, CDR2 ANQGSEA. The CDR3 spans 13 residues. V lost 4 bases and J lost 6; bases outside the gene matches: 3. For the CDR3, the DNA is TGCAGCGTTGGACAGGGGGCCCTCAATGAGCAGTTCTTC. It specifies CSVGQGALNEQFF.

The CDR3 loop is CASSPQQGDAGANVLTF. Written as DNA, the CDR3 is TGTGCCAGCAGCCCTCAACAGGGAGACGCTGGGGCCAACGTCCTGACTTTC. This chain uses TRBV4-2 with TRBJ2-6, with D tentatively TRBD1 (6 bases). Trimming took 4 bases from V and 2 from J, leaving 15 bases between them. The CDR3 covers 17 residues. Germline lookup yields CDR1 LGHNA and CDR2 YNFKEQ.

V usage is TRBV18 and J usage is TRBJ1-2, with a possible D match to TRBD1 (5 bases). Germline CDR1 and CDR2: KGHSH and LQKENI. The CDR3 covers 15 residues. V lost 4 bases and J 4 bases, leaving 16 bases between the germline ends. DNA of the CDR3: TGTGCCAGCTCACTAGCTGGGGCAGATCCCTATGGCTACACCTTC. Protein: CASSLAGADPYGYTF.

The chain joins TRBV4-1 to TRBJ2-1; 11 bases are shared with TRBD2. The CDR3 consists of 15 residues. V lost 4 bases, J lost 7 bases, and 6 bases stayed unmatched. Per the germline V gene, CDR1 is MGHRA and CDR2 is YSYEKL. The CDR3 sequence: CASSLTSGIRNEQFF. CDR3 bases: TGCGCCAGCAGCCTGACTAGCGGGATAAGGAATGAGCAGTTCTTC.

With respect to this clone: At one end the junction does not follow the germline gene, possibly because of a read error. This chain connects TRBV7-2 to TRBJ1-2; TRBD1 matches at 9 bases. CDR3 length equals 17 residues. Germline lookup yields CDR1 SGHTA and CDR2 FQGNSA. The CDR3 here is CASSLAGTGYSLYGYTF. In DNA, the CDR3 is TGTGCCAGCAGCCTAGCCGGGACAGGGTATTCTCTCTATGGCTACACCTTC.

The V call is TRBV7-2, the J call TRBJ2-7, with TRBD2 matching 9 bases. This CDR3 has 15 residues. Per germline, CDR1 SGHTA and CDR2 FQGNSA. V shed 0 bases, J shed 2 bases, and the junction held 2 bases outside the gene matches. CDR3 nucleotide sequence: TGTGCCAGCAGCTTAGCTAGCGGGAGAACCTACGAGCAGTACTTC. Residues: CASSLASGRTYEQYF. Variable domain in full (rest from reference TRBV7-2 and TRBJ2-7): GAGVSQSPSNKVTEKGKDVELRCDPISGHTALYWYRQSLGQGLEFLIYFQGNSAPDKSGLPSDRFSAERTGGSVSTLTIQRTQQEDSAVYLCASSLASGRTYEQYFGPGTRLTVT.

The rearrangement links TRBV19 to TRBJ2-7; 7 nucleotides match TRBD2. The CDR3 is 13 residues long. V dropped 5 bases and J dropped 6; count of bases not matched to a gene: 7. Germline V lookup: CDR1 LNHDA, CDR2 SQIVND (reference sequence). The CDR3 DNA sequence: TGTGCCAGTAGTGTCCAACTAGCGACCGAGCAGTACTTC. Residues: CASSVQLATEQYF. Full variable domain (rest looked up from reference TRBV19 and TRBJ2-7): DGGITQSPKYLFRKEGQNVTLSCEQNLNHDAMYWYRQDPGQGLRLIYYSQIVNDFQKGDIAEGYSVSREKKESFPLTVTSAQKNPTAFYLCASSVQLATEQYFGPGTRLTVT.

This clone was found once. CDR3 protein: CASSQYPSGRDQPQHF. Written as DNA, the CDR3 is TGCGCCAGCAGCCAGTATCCCTCAGGGCGCGATCAGCCCCAGCATTTT. V gene TRBV4-1 combines with J gene TRBJ1-5, with D possibly TRBD1 on 5 matching bases. The germline CDR1 and CDR2 sequences are MGHRA and YSYEKL. Deletions cut 3 bases from V and 5 bases from J, with 17 bases between. This CDR3 contains 16 residues.

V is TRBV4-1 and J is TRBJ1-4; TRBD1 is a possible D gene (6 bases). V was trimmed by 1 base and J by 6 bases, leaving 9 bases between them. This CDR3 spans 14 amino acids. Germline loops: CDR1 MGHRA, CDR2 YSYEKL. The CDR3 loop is CASSQGAGDEKLFF. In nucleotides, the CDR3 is TGCGCCAGCAGCCAAGGGGCAGGGGATGAAAAACTGTTTTTT.

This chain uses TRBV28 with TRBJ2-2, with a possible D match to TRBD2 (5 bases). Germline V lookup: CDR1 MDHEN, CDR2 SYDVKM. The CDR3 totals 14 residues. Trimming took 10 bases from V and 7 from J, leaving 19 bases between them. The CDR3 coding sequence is TGTGCCACCCTCTGGGGTTCGGGGATCGGGGAGCTGTTTTTT. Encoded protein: CATLWGSGIGELFF.

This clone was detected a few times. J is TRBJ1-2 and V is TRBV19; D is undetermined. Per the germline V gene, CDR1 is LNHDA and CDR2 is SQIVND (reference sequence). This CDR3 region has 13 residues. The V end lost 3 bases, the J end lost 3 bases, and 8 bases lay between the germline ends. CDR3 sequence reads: CASSMVRDYGYTF. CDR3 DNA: TGTGCCAGTAGTATGGTGCGGGACTATGGCTACACCTTC.

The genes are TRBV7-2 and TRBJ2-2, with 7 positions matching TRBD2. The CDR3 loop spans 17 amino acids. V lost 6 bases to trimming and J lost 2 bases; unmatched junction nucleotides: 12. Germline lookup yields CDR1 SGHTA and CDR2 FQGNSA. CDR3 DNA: TGTGCCAGCAGACGTACAATTTCTAGCGGAAACACCGGGGAGCTGTTTTTT. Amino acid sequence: CASRRTISSGNTGELFF. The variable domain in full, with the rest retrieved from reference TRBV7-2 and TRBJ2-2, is GAGVSQSPSNKVTEKGKDVELRCDPISGHTALYWYRQSLGQGLEFLIYFQGNSAPDKSGLPSDRFSAERTGGSVSTLTIQRTQQEDSAVYLCASRRTISSGNTGELFFGEGSRLTVL.

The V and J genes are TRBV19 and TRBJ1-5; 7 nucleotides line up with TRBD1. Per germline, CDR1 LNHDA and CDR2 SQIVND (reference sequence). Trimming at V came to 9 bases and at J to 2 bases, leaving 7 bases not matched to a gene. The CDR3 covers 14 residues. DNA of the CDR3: TGTGCCAGCAATGACAGGGTTGGCAATCAGCCCCAGCATTTT. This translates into CASNDRVGNQPQHF.

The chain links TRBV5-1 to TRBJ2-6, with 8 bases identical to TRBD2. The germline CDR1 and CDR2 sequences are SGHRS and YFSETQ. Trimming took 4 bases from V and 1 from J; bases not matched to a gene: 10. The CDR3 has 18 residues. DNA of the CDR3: TGCGCCAGCAGCATCCGAGCGGGAGTAACTTCTGGGGCCAACGTCCTGACTTTC. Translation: CASSIRAGVTSGANVLTF.

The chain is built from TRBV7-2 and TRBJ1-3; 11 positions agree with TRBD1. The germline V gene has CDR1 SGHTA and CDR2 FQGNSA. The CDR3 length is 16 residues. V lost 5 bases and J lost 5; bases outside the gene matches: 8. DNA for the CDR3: TGTGCCAGCAGCCGGCGGACAGGGGGCAGCAGAAACACCATATATTTT. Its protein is CASSRRTGGSRNTIYF.

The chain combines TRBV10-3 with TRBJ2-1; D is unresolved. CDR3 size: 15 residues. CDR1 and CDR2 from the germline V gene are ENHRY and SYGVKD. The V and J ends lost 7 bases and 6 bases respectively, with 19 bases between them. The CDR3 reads CAITRGQNPVNEQFF. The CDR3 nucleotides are TGTGCCATCACCCGAGGTCAAAACCCCGTCAATGAGCAGTTCTTC.

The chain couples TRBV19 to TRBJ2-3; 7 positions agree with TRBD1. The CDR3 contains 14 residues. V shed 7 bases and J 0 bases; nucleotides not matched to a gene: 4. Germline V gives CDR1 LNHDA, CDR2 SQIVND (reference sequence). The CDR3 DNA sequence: TGTGCCAGTAAGACAGGGACGAGCACAGATACGCAGTATTTT. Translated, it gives CASKTGTSTDTQYF. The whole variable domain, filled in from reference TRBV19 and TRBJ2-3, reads DGGITQSPKYLFRKEGQNVTLSCEQNLNHDAMYWYRQDPGQGLRLIYYSQIVNDFQKGDIAEGYSVSREKKESFPLTVTSAQKNPTAFYLCASKTGTSTDTQYFGPGTRLTVL.

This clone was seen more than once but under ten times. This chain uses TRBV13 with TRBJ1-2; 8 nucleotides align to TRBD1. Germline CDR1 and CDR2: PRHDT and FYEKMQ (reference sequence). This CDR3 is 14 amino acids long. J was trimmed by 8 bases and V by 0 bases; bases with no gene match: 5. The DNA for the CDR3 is TGTGCCAGCAGCTTAGGGGACAGGGTTGGAGGCTACACCTTC. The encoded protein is CASSLGDRVGGYTF. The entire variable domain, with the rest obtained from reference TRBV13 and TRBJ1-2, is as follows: AAGVIQSPRHLIKEKRETATLKCYPIPRHDTVYWYQQGPGQDPQFLISFYEKMQSDKGSIPDRFSAQQFSDYHSELNMSSLELGDSALYFCASSLGDRVGGYTFGSGTRLTVV.